These 28 T cell receptor beta chains were all obtained from the same sample, sequenced in a study of tumor-infiltrating lymphocytes in oesophageal squamous cell carcinoma. TCRdb ran MiXCR on the PCR reads and lists one entry per CDR3 protein. Of about 13,000 distinct CDR3 sequences in the sample, approximately 50% were seen once. Specimen: esophageal tumor tissue. These receptors all come from a male donor with esophageal squamous cell carcinoma.

Comment on this clonotype: The germline gene is not matched at one end of the junction; a read error may be the cause. This sequence joins TRBV6-5 and TRBJ1-1; no firm D call. Germline V gives CDR1 MNHEY, CDR2 SVGAGI. The CDR3 is 17 residues long. CDR3 in amino acids: CASSYSRLAGEIYEQYF. The CDR3 DNA is TGTGCCAGCAGTTACTCCCGACTAGCGGGAGAGATCTACGAGCAGTACTTT.

Ten or more counts support this clonotype. The rearrangement joins TRBV28 to TRBJ2-5; possibly TRBD1 for D (5 bases). The end of the DNA aligns better with TRBJ1-2, so the J call may be wrong. CDR3 length: 13 residues. CDR1 MDHEN and CDR2 SYDVKM come from the germline V gene. CDR3 in amino acids: CASTSPGGYGYTF. CDR3 nucleotide sequence: TGTGCCAGCACCTCCCCTGGGGGCTATGGCTACACCTTC.

There are a few counts of this clonotype. The V call is TRBV12-3 or TRBV12-4, the J call TRBJ1-1; 7 bases line up with TRBD1. This CDR3 is 14 amino acids long. V shed 5 bases, J shed 0 bases, and the junction held 3 bases outside the gene matches. The chain's CDR3 is CASSDRDLNTEAFF. CDR3 sequence (DNA): TGTGCCAGCAGTGACAGGGACTTGAACACTGAAGCTTTCTTT.

The chain links TRBV7-2 to TRBJ1-2; the D gene is possibly TRBD1 (5 bases). Germline values: CDR1 SGHTA, CDR2 FQGNSA. Trimming left V 0 bases short and J 2 bases short, with 13 bases between. This CDR3 contains 16 residues. Written as DNA, the CDR3 is TGTGCCAGCAGCTTAGCGATGGCAGGGACGAACTATGGCTACACCTTC. Translated, it gives CASSLAMAGTNYGYTF.

This clonotype was recorded a few times. V is TRBV7-8 and J is TRBJ2-7; 11 bases align to TRBD2. The J call is uncertain, as TRBJ2-1 better fits the DNA end. CDR3 size: 16 residues. Germline CDR1 and CDR2: SGHVS and FQNEAQ. The CDR3 DNA follows: TGTGCCAGCAGCTCCTCGACTAGCGGGAATGGGAGGGAGCAGTTCTTC. Protein product: CASSSSTSGNGREQFF.

This clonotype has only a few counts. The chain joins TRBV7-2 to TRBJ2-1; D unresolved. CDR1 SGHTA and CDR2 FQGNSA come from the germline V gene. The CDR3 is 13 residues long. Trimming took off 5 bases at V and 0 bases at J, with 5 bases between the two ends. This CDR3 is CASSPGSYNEQFF. For the CDR3, the DNA is TGTGCCAGCAGCCCCGGCTCCTACAATGAGCAGTTCTTC.

V and J are TRBV12-3 or TRBV12-4 and TRBJ2-5, with D possibly TRBD2 on 6 matching bases. The J call may be in error: the DNA end matches TRBJ2-1 better. This CDR3 has 15 residues. This chain's CDR3 is CASSQRSGKGGEQFF. For the CDR3, the DNA is TGTGCCAGCAGCCAAAGATCGGGGAAGGGAGGTGAGCAGTTCTTC.

This clonotype has more than one count but fewer than ten. V is TRBV12-3 or TRBV12-4 and J is TRBJ2-1; 12 positions agree with TRBD2. The J call is uncertain, as TRBJ2-5 better fits the DNA end. The CDR3 has 15 amino acids. In DNA, the CDR3 is TGTGCCAGCACCCGGCTAGCGGGAGGGGGAGAGACCCAGTACTTC. As protein: CASTRLAGGGETQYF.

As for this clonotype: This may be a read error, as it is one base from a much larger clone. V is TRBV7-4 and J is TRBJ2-7; 8 nucleotides match TRBD2. The J call may be mistaken, given a closer DNA end match to TRBJ2-1. CDR1 and CDR2 from the germline V gene are SGHVT and SQSDAQ. The CDR3 has 14 residues. DNA for the CDR3: TGTGCCAGCAGCTCTATTCTGGGACTAGAAGAGCAGTTCTTC. As protein: CASSSILGLEEQFF.

The chain recombines TRBV12-3 or TRBV12-4 with TRBJ2-5; TRBD1 or TRBD2 may be the D gene (5 bases each). The V end lost 5 bases, the J end lost 11 bases, and 18 bases lay between the germline ends. CDR3 length: 13 residues. CDR3 coding DNA: TGTGCCAGCAGTCCCCCAGGGAGTAATGAGCAGTACTTC. It yields the protein CASSPPGSNEQYF.

This clonotype was picked up a small number of times. This sequence joins TRBV7-8 and TRBJ2-4, with 8 bases fitting TRBD2. The better agreement between TRBJ2-5 and the DNA end casts doubt on the J call. The CDR3 has 15 amino acids. Looked up from germline, CDR1 is SGHVS and CDR2 is FQNEAQ. The CDR3 region is CASSLVSSGRETQYF. CDR3 in DNA: TGTGCCAGCAGCTTAGTCTCTAGCGGGCGGGAGACCCAGTACTTC.

The rearrangement uses TRBV28 and TRBJ2-5; 10 nucleotides match TRBD2. The J call may be incorrect, as the DNA end agrees better with TRBJ2-7. The CDR3 consists of 14 residues. Per germline, CDR1 MDHEN and CDR2 SYDVKM. The CDR3 coding sequence is TGTGCCAGCAGTCGGACTAGCGGATCCTACGAGCAGTACTTC. Its protein product is CASSRTSGSYEQYF.

In this sample, this clonotype is medium-sized (0.01 to 0.1%). This CDR3 reads CASSLRTGTGVIYGYTF. The CDR3 bases are TGTGCCAGCAGTTTACGTACCGGGACAGGGGTTATATATGGCTACACCTTC. This sequence joins TRBV28 and TRBJ1-2; 10 bases map to TRBD1. Germline lookup yields CDR1 MDHEN and CDR2 SYDVKM. With 2 bases clipped from V and 5 bases from J, the junction kept 11 bases outside the gene matches. CDR3 length: 17 residues.

This clonotype was observed a few times. This sequence joins TRBV5-1 and TRBJ2-5; a weak D match, TRBD1 (6 bases). The CDR3 extends over 14 amino acids. V lost 4 bases and J 11 bases, leaving 21 bases between the germline ends. Germline V gives CDR1 SGHRS, CDR2 YFSETQ. Here the CDR3 DNA reads TGCGCCAGCAGCGGTGGGGGCCTAGTCTATGAGCAGTACTTC. Translation gives CASSGGGLVYEQYF.

Remarks on this clonotype: The junction departs from germline at one end; a sequencing error may be responsible. The chain recombines TRBV7-9 with TRBJ2-1, with D perhaps matching TRBD1 (6 bases). This CDR3 region has 15 residues. Germline lookup yields CDR1 SEHNR and CDR2 FQNEAQ (reference sequence). The chain's CDR3 is CASSLTGKDTGELYF. Written as DNA, the CDR3 is TGTGCCAGCAGCTTAACAGGGAAGGATACCGGGGAGCTGTACTTC.

In the case of this clonotype: Since no conserved phenylalanine or tryptophan closes the CDR3, a read error is the likely cause. The DNA is omitted, as the CDR3 cannot be located on it reliably, and the CDR3 follows TCRdb's listing. This chain connects TRBV7-2 to TRBJ2-7; no DNA check was done on the table's D call, TRBD1. The CDR3 sequence runs 16 residues, both termini included. CDR1 SGHTA and CDR2 FQGNSA come from the germline V gene. CDR3 region: CASSTDRQSYEQYFGN.

J is TRBJ2-4 and V is TRBV11-2; TRBD2 agrees at 10 bases. The CDR3 extends over 13 amino acids. The germline V gene encodes CDR1 SGHAT and CDR2 FQNNGV. V lost 5 bases, J lost 13 bases, and 8 bases stayed unmatched. The CDR3 nucleotides are TGTGCCAGCAGCCGGACTAGCGGCTGGGAGCAGTACTTC. It encodes CASSRTSGWEQYF.

Details on this clonotype: This CDR3 is missing its conserved last phenylalanine or tryptophan, likely due to a read error. The limits of the CDR3 on the DNA are not certain, so only TCRdb's listed CDR3 is given. The chain has TRBV7-6 and TRBJ2-5; TRBD1, as called in the table, went unchecked against the DNA. Per germline, CDR1 SGHVS and CDR2 FNYEAQ. The CDR3 is 16 residues long, ends included. The chain's CDR3 is CASSPQMGGHEQYFGA.

The rearrangement joins TRBV27 to TRBJ2-5; D call uncertain. Between the trimmed V and J ends, which lost 3 bases and 7 bases, there was a span of 9 bases. The V gene's germline CDR1 is MNHEY and CDR2 SMNVEV (reference sequence). This CDR3 has 12 amino acids. CDR3 in amino acids: CASSLDVGTQYF. CDR3 nucleotides: TGTGCCAGCAGTTTGGACGTTGGGACCCAGTACTTC.

V is TRBV7-4 and J is TRBJ2-6, with TRBD2 matching 9 bases. Germline V CDR1 and CDR2: SGHVT, SQSDAQ. The V and J ends lost 1 base and 0 bases, in that order; junction bases with no gene match: 4. The CDR3 sequence is 18 residues long. The CDR3 here is CASSLGASGISGANVLTF. CDR3 in DNA: TGTGCCAGCAGCTTAGGGGCTAGCGGGATCTCTGGGGCCAACGTCCTGACTTTC.

This clonotype came up many times. J is TRBJ1-1 and V is TRBV11-3; D call uncertain. The germline gives CDR1 SGHNT, CDR2 YENEEA. The CDR3 consists of 14 residues. V lost 3 bases and J lost 1, with 9 bases in between. CDR3 residues: CASSLVRANTEAFF. The CDR3 DNA sequence: TGTGCCAGCAGCTTGGTGCGGGCGAACACTGAAGCTTTCTTT.

This clonotype appeared once. This chain joins TRBV6-2 or TRBV6-3 and TRBJ2-5; 7 bases map to TRBD1. Gene TRBJ2-7 matches the end of the DNA better, so the J call may be wrong. CDR3 length: 12 amino acids. The V gene's germline CDR1 is MNHEY and CDR2 SVGEGT. CDR3 protein: CASSYQGDEQYF. CDR3 in DNA: TGTGCCAGCAGTTATCAGGGGGACGAGCAGTACTTC.

The genes are TRBV12-3 or TRBV12-4 and TRBJ2-4, with D maybe TRBD2 (5 bases). The J call is doubtful: the DNA matches TRBJ2-7 better. CDR3 length equals 13 residues. The chain's CDR3 is CASRDTSSYEQYF. CDR3 bases: TGTGCCAGCAGGGATACTAGCTCCTACGAGCAGTACTTC.

The chain recombines TRBV10-2 with TRBJ2-1; D remains ambiguous. V lost 7 bases, J lost 3 bases, and 10 bases lay in between. The germline V gene has CDR1 WSHSY and CDR2 SAAADI. This CDR3 has 13 residues. The CDR3 reads CASTRTSYNEQFF. The DNA of the CDR3 is TGCGCCAGCACCAGGACGAGCTACAATGAGCAGTTCTTC.

This clonotype was detected a few times. V usage is TRBV5-4 and J usage is TRBJ2-3; possibly TRBD1 for D (6 bases). CDR1 and CDR2 (germline): SGHNT, YYREEE (reference sequence). This CDR3 comprises 16 residues. V lost 0 bases and J 0 bases, leaving 11 bases between the germline ends. The DNA of the CDR3 is TGTGCCAGCAGCTTGGGGGGGACAAGGAGCACAGATACGCAGTATTTT. Its protein is CASSLGGTRSTDTQYF. Looking up the rest from reference TRBV5-4 and TRBJ2-3 gives the full variable domain: ETGVTQSPTHLIKTRGQQVTLRCSSQSGHNTVSWYQQALGQGPQFIFQYYREEENGRGNFPPRFSGLQFPNYSSELNVNALELDDSALYLCASSLGGTRSTDTQYFGPGTRLTVL.

On this clonotype itself: As the CDR3 is not closed by the conserved phenylalanine or tryptophan, this likely results from a read error. The DNA is omitted, as the CDR3 cannot be located on it reliably, and the CDR3 follows TCRdb's listing. The chain employs TRBV6-2 or TRBV6-3 and TRBJ2-5. Germline V gene data show CDR1 as MNHEY and CDR2 as SVGEGT. The CDR3 length equals 15 residues, ends included. Here the CDR3 reads CASSEFENYEQYFGN.

This clonotype appeared many times. The chain joins TRBV10-1 to TRBJ2-1; D is uncertain. The CDR3 runs to 16 residues. Per the germline V gene, CDR1 is WNHNN and CDR2 is SYGVQD (reference sequence). Trimming stripped 0 bases from V and 2 bases from J, with 11 bases between. The CDR3 here is CASSESRTATYNEQFF. Written as DNA, the CDR3 is TGCGCCAGCAGTGAGTCGAGGACGGCGACCTACAATGAGCAGTTCTTC.

The gene calls are TRBV11-3 and TRBJ2-5, with 12 bases matching TRBD2. The end of the DNA is better explained by TRBJ2-1, so the J call may be wrong. The V gene's germline CDR1 is SGHNT and CDR2 YENEEA. The CDR3 sequence is 14 residues long. In DNA form, the CDR3 reads TGTGCCAGCAGCTTGACTAGCGGGAGCAATGAGCAGTTCTTC. It codes for CASSLTSGSNEQFF.